The 26 T cell receptor beta chains below come from one sample, sequenced in a study of technical replicates of blood from several donors. The data were produced by immunoSEQ multiplex PCR, yet TCRdb's version contains in-frame clones alone and is incomplete. The sample contains over 55,000 clones, roughly 94% of which appear only once. Sequenced: PBMCs. Source of these receptors: a human donor in good health. Some clones in this sample may be carry-over from other donors' samples.

The chain carries TRBV5-4 and TRBJ2-3, with D possibly TRBD2 on 5 matching bases. Germline V gene lookup returns CDR1 SGHNT and CDR2 YYREEE (reference sequence). V was clipped by 0 bases and J by 1 base, with 12 bases between them. The CDR3 has 16 amino acids. Here the CDR3 reads CASSLGTRGGTDTQYF. In DNA form, the CDR3 reads TGTGCCAGCAGCTTGGGTACCCGGGGTGGCACAGATACGCAGTATTTT. The full variable domain, its missing parts supplied by reference TRBV5-4 and TRBJ2-3, is ETGVTQSPTHLIKTRGQQVTLRCSSQSGHNTVSWYQQALGQGPQFIFQYYREEENGRGNFPPRFSGLQFPNYSSELNVNALELDDSALYLCASSLGTRGGTDTQYFGPGTRLTVL.

The V and J genes are TRBV15 and TRBJ1-6; 9 bases map to TRBD1. The germline V gene has CDR1 LNHNV and CDR2 YYDKDF (reference sequence). V trimming: 5 bases; J trimming: 9 bases; junction bases outside the gene matches: 5. The CDR3 extends over 14 amino acids. CDR3 sequence: CATSVRDRVSPLHF. In DNA form, the CDR3 reads TGTGCCACCAGCGTCCGGGACAGGGTTTCACCCCTCCACTTT.

The rearrangement links TRBV11-2 to TRBJ2-7; D is uncertain. The CDR3 has 15 residues. Trimming cost V 5 bases and J 7 bases, with 21 bases left between them. Germline CDR1 reads SGHAT; CDR2 reads FQNNGV. CDR3 in amino acids: CASSNPTDRPREQYF. For the CDR3, the DNA is TGTGCCAGCAGCAACCCCACAGACCGCCCTCGAGAGCAGTACTTC.

V is TRBV7-8 and J is TRBJ1-4, with 8 bases lining up with TRBD1. The CDR3 is made up of 16 amino acids. V dropped 5 bases and J dropped 10; count of bases not matched to a gene: 15. Germline lookup yields CDR1 SGHVS and CDR2 FQNEAQ. In DNA, the CDR3 is TGTGCCAGCAGCAAAATTGCGATAACAGGGGGGGTAAAACTGTTTTTT. Amino acid sequence: CASSKIAITGGVKLFF.

This chain joins TRBV4-1 and TRBJ2-1, with D tentatively TRBD2 (5 bases). Between the trimmed V and J ends, which lost 0 bases and 6 bases, there was a span of 21 bases. This CDR3 has 18 amino acids. Germline V gene data show CDR1 as MGHRA and CDR2 as YSYEKL. For the CDR3, the DNA is TGCGCCAGCAGCCAAGATCCAGCTAGCCGAGGTAGGGTCAATGAGCAGTTCTTC. Translated, it gives CASSQDPASRGRVNEQFF.

The chain recombines TRBV9 with TRBJ2-7; 8 bases are shared with TRBD2. Germline lookup yields CDR1 SGDLS and CDR2 YYNGEE. The CDR3 runs to 14 residues. V was pared by 3 bases and J by 5 bases, with 7 bases of the junction left unmatched. The CDR3 DNA sequence: TGTGCCAGCAGCGGATTAGCGGGGAATGACGAGCAGTACTTC. Translating it yields CASSGLAGNDEQYF.

V usage is TRBV6-4 and J usage is TRBJ1-1, with 8 nucleotides matching TRBD1. The CDR3 runs 13 residues. The V gene's germline CDR1 is MRHNA and CDR2 SNTAGT. V was pared by 4 bases and J by 5 bases, with 3 bases of the junction left unmatched. The CDR3 loop is CASSADRGTEAFF. The CDR3 nucleotides read TGTGCCAGCAGTGCAGACAGGGGAACTGAAGCTTTCTTT.

This clone was counted between two and nine times. The chain is built from TRBV5-4 and TRBJ2-1; TRBD2 matches 10 bases. V shed 4 bases and J 13 bases; nucleotides not matched to a gene: 11. The CDR3 runs 14 residues. The V gene's germline CDR1 is SGHNT and CDR2 YYREEE (reference sequence). The CDR3 loop is CASSTSSGRAEQFF. The DNA for the CDR3 is TGTGCCAGCAGCACCTCCAGCGGGAGGGCCGAACAGTTCTTC.

As for this clone: The identical CDR3 is also encoded by other nucleotide sequences in the sample. The chain uses TRBV9 and TRBJ1-6, with 8 bases fitting TRBD1. Germline assignment: CDR1 SGDLS and CDR2 YYNGEE. Trimming cost V 8 bases and J 13 bases; bases outside gene matches: 8. There are 12 residues in the CDR3. In DNA, the CDR3 is TGTGCCAGTTCGACAGGGGATCCGCCCCTCCACTTT. Protein sequence: CASSTGDPPLHF.

V and J are TRBV5-4 and TRBJ2-7; 12 bases line up with TRBD1. Germline V gene data show CDR1 as SGHNT and CDR2 as YYREEE (reference sequence). V gave up 2 bases and J gave up 5 bases; unmatched junction bases: 5. The CDR3 is 15 amino acids. In DNA, the CDR3 is TGTGCCAGCAGCTTCGGGGACAGGGGGCGAAACGAGCAGTACTTC. It yields the protein CASSFGDRGRNEQYF. The full variable domain, with the rest looked up from reference TRBV5-4 and TRBJ2-7, is ETGVTQSPTHLIKTRGQQVTLRCSSQSGHNTVSWYQQALGQGPQFIFQYYREEENGRGNFPPRFSGLQFPNYSSELNVNALELDDSALYLCASSFGDRGRNEQYFGPGTRLTVT.

The V gene is TRBV30, the J gene TRBJ1-4; D may be TRBD1 (6 bases). CDR1 is GTSNPN and CDR2 is SVGIG in the germline V gene (reference sequence). V was clipped by 1 base and J by 1 base, with 10 bases between them. The CDR3 contains 15 residues. CDR3 sequence (DNA): TGTGCCTGGAGTGCCCCGGACAGAACTAATGAAAAACTGTTTTTT. Translated, it gives CAWSAPDRTNEKLFF. Using reference TRBV30 and TRBJ1-4 for the parts outside the CDR3, the full variable domain is SQTIHQWPATLVQPVGSPLSLECTVEGTSNPNLYWYRQAAGRGLQLLFYSVGIGQISSEVPQNLSASRPQDRQFILSSKKLLLSDSGFYLCAWSAPDRTNEKLFFGSGTQLSVL.

V usage is TRBV18 and J usage is TRBJ1-2; D gene uncertain. CDR1 is KGHSH and CDR2 is LQKENI in the germline V gene. This CDR3 is 14 amino acids long. Trimming left V 4 bases short and J 4 bases short, with 13 bases between. DNA for the CDR3: TGTGCCAGCTCACGAACAGCTGATACCTATGGCTACACCTTC. It encodes CASSRTADTYGYTF.

The chain couples TRBV18 to TRBJ2-1; D is uncertain. This CDR3 has 11 residues. The germline V gene has CDR1 KGHSH and CDR2 LQKENI. V lost 3 bases and J lost 13, with 10 bases in between. This chain's CDR3 is CASSPYGGQFF. The CDR3 DNA is TGTGCCAGCTCACCGTACGGCGGCCAGTTCTTC.

The chain couples TRBV10-3 to TRBJ1-1, with 8 bases lining up with TRBD1. This CDR3 has 13 amino acids. CDR1 and CDR2 from the germline V gene are ENHRY and SYGVKD. Germline trimming cut 7 bases from V and 10 bases from J; bases unmatched to any gene: 11. The CDR3 DNA reads as TGTGCCATCACCGAAGGACAGGGTGGTGGAGCTTTCTTT. Translating it yields CAITEGQGGGAFF.

The genes are TRBV29-1 and TRBJ1-2, with 10 bases lining up with TRBD1. The CDR3 length is 12 residues. The V gene's germline CDR1 is SQVTM and CDR2 ANQGSEA. Germline trimming cut 8 bases from V and 8 bases from J; bases unmatched to any gene: 8. The chain's CDR3 is CSIDRGQEGYTF. The CDR3 coding sequence is TGCAGCATAGACAGGGGGCAAGAGGGCTACACCTTC.

V gene TRBV6-5 combines with J gene TRBJ2-1; TRBD1 agrees at 7 bases. The germline V gene encodes CDR1 MNHEY and CDR2 SVGAGI. V shed 2 bases and J 5 bases; nucleotides not matched to a gene: 3. The CDR3 length is 14 residues. The CDR3 DNA reads as TGTGCCAGCAGTTACCGGGACAGAAACAATGAGCAGTTCTTC. Protein product: CASSYRDRNNEQFF.

This chain links TRBV5-1 with TRBJ2-1, with unresolved D. In germline, CDR1 is SGHRS, CDR2 YFSETQ. The CDR3 is 15 residues long. Trimming removed 0 bases at V and 0 bases at J, with 7 bases between. The CDR3 DNA sequence: TGCGCCAGCAGCTTGGGTGTCAACTCCTACAATGAGCAGTTCTTC. The encoded protein is CASSLGVNSYNEQFF.

J is TRBJ1-6 and V is TRBV7-2; 7 bases agree with TRBD1. Unmatched junction bases numbered 3, after V lost 3 bases and J lost 7 bases. Per germline, CDR1 SGHTA and CDR2 FQGNSA. The CDR3 is 14 amino acids. The CDR3 DNA is TGTGCCAGCAGCTTGAGGGGGCAAAATTCACCCCTCCACTTT. This encodes CASSLRGQNSPLHF.

The rearrangement uses TRBV15 and TRBJ1-4, with 7 positions matching TRBD1. Germline V lookup: CDR1 LNHNV, CDR2 YYDKDF (reference sequence). V lost 0 bases, J lost 12 bases, and 13 bases stayed unmatched. This CDR3 has 16 amino acids. The CDR3: CATSRDQADRVRELFF. The CDR3 DNA is TGTGCCACCAGCAGAGATCAGGCCGACAGGGTACGTGAACTGTTTTTT.

This clone occurred once. The J gene is TRBJ2-7, the V gene TRBV7-9; 7 nucleotides line up with TRBD1. V gave up 8 bases and J gave up 7 bases; unmatched junction bases: 14. Germline CDR1 reads SEHNR; CDR2 reads FQNEAQ (reference sequence). The CDR3 runs 14 residues. In DNA form, the CDR3 reads TGTGCCAGCGACCGGGACAGTTTGAGCAGAGAGCAGTACTTC. Encoded protein: CASDRDSLSREQYF. Supplemented by reference TRBV7-9 and TRBJ2-7, the full variable domain reads DTGVSQNPRHKITKRGQNVTFRCDPISEHNRLYWYRQTLGQGPEFLTYFQNEAQLEKSRLLSDRFSAERPKGSFSTLEIQRTEQGDSAMYLCASDRDSLSREQYFGPGTRLTVT.

The chain employs TRBV7-2 and TRBJ2-5; 8 nucleotides match TRBD2. The CDR3 runs 14 residues. The germline gives CDR1 SGHTA, CDR2 FQGNSA. The ends lost 9 bases at V and 4 bases at J; junction bases unmatched: 10. The CDR3 spells CASTLAELSETQYF. CDR3 DNA sequence: TGTGCCAGTACACTAGCGGAGCTCTCAGAGACCCAGTACTTC.

This clone was counted a single time. This CDR3 reads CASSRGGEQAREQYF. The CDR3 coding sequence is TGTGCCAGCAGCCGTGGGGGGGAGCAGGCTCGCGAGCAGTACTTC. This chain links TRBV9 with TRBJ2-7; 7 bases agree with TRBD2. The CDR3 consists of 15 residues. Germline V gene lookup returns CDR1 SGDLS and CDR2 YYNGEE. V was pared by 4 bases and J by 6 bases, with 13 bases of the junction left unmatched.

This chain connects TRBV4-2 to TRBJ1-6; D is unresolved. CDR3 size: 15 residues. Germline V gene data show CDR1 as LGHNA and CDR2 as YNFKEQ. The V end was cut by 4 bases, the J end by 7 bases, with 14 bases between. Written as DNA, the CDR3 is TGTGCCAGCAGCCCCCCCGGACTAGGGAATTCACCCCTCCACTTT. This codes for CASSPPGLGNSPLHF.

The genes are TRBV7-9 and TRBJ2-7, with 9 bases aligning to TRBD2. This CDR3 is 16 amino acids long. CDR1 and CDR2 (germline): SEHNR, FQNEAQ (reference sequence). V shed 3 bases and J 4 bases; nucleotides not matched to a gene: 10. CDR3 residues: CASSFATGLAPYEQYF. The CDR3 nucleotides read TGTGCCAGCAGCTTCGCGACAGGACTAGCGCCTTACGAGCAGTACTTC.

This rearrangement joins TRBV6-5 to TRBJ1-1; maybe TRBD1 (6 bases). V shed 7 bases and J shed 2 bases, with 14 bases lying between them. CDR1 and CDR2 from the germline V gene are MNHEY and SVGAGI. The CDR3 has 14 amino acids. In DNA form, the CDR3 reads TGTGCCAGCACCCCGGGGACACCTAACACTGAAGCTTTCTTT. This translates into CASTPGTPNTEAFF.

V is TRBV6-5 and J is TRBJ2-7, with TRBD2 matching over 7 bases. CDR1 and CDR2 from the germline V gene are MNHEY and SVGAGI. CDR3 size: 14 residues. The J segment lost 7 bases and the V segment lost 5 bases, leaving 11 bases of the junction unmatched. The CDR3 loop reads CASSKTSLEGEQYF. In DNA form, the CDR3 reads TGTGCCAGCAGTAAGACTAGCTTGGAAGGTGAGCAGTACTTC.